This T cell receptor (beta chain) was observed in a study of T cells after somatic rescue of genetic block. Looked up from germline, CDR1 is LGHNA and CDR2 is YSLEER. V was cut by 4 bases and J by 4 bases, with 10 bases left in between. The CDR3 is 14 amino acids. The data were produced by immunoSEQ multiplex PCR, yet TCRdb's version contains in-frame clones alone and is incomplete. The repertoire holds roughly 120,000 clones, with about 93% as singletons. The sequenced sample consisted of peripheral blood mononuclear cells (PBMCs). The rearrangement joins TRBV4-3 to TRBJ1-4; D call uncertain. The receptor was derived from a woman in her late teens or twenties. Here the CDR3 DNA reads TGCGCCAGCAGCCCTCGGGTTCTTAATGAAAAACTGTTTTTT. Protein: CASSPRVLNEKLFF.